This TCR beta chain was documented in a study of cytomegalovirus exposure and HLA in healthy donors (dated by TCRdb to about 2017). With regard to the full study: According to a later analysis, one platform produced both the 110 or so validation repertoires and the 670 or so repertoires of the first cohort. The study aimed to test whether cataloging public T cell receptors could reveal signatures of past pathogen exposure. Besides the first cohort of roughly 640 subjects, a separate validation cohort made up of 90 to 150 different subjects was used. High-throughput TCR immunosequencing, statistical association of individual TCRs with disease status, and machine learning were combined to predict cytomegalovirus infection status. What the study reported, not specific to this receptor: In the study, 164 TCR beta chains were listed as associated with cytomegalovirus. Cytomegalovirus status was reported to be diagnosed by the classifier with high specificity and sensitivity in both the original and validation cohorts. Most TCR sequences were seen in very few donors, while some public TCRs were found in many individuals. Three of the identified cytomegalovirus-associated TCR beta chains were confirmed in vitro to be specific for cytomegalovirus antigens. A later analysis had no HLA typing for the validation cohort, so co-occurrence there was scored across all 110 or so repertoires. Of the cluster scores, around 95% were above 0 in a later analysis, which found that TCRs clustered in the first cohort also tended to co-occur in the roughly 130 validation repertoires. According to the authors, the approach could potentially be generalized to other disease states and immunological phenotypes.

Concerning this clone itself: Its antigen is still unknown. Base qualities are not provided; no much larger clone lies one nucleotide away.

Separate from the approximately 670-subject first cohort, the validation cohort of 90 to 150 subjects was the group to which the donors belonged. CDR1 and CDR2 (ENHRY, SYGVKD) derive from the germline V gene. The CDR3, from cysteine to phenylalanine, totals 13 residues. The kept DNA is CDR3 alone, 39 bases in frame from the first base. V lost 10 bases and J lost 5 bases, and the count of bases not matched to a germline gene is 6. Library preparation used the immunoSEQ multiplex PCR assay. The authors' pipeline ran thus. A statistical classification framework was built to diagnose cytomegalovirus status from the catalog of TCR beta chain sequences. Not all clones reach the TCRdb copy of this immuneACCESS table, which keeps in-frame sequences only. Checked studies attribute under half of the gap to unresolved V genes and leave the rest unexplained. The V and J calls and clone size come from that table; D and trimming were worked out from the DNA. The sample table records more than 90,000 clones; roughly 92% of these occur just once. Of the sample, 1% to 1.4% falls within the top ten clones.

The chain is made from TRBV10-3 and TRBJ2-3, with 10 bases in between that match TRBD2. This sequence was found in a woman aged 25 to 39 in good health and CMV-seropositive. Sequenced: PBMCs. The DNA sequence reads TGTGCCACCGTGGGACTAGCGATAGATACGCAGTATTTT. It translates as CATVGLAIDTQYF.